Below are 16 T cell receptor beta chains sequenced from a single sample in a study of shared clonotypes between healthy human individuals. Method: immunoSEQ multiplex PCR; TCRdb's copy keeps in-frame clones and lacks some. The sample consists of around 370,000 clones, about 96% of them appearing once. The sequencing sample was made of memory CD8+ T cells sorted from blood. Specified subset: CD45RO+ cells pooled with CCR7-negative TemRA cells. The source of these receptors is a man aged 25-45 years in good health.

CDR3 region: CSARDTTEAFF. The CDR3 DNA reads TGCAGTGCCAGGGACACCACTGAAGCTTTCTTT. This chain uses TRBV20-1 with TRBJ1-1; possibly TRBD1 for D (6 bases). The CDR3 loop spans 11 amino acids. Germline V gene lookup returns CDR1 DFQATT and CDR2 SNEGSKA (reference sequence). V was cut by 6 bases and J by 4 bases, with 9 bases left in between.

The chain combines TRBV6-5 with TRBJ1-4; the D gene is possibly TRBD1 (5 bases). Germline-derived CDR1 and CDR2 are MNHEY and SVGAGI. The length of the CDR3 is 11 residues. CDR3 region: CATGRREKLFF. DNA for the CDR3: TGTGCTACGGGACGGCGAGAAAAACTGTTTTTT.

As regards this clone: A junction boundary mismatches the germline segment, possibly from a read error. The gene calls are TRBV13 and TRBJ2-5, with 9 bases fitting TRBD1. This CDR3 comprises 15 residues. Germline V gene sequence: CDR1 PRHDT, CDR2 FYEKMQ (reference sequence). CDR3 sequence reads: CASSIGTGRGETQYF. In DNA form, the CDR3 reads TGTGCCAGCAGCATAGGGACAGGGCGGGGAGAGACCCAGTACTTC.

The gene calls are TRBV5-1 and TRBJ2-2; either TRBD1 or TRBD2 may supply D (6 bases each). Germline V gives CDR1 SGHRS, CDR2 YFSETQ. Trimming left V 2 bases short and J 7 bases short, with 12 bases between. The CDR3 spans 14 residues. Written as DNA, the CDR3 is TGCGCCAGCAGCTTCGGGGGCGCGGGCGGGGAGCTGTTTTTT. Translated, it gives CASSFGGAGGELFF.

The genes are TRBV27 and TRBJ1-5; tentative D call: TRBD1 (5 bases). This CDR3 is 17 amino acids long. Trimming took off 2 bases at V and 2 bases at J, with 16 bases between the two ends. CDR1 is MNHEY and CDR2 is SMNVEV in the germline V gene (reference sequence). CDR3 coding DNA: TGTGCCAGCAGTTTACGAGGGGTCGGTAATGGCAATCAGCCCCAGCATTTT. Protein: CASSLRGVGNGNQPQHF.

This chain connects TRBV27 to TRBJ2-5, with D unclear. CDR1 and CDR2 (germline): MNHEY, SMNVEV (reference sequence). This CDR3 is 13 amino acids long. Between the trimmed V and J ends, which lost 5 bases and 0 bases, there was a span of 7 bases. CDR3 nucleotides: TGTGCCAGCAGTAGGAGAGACCAAGAGACCCAGTACTTC. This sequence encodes CASSRRDQETQYF.

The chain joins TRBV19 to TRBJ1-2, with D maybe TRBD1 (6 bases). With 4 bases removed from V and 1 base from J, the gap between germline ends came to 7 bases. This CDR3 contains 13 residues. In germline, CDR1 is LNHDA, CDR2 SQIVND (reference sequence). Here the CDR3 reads CASSKGHNYGYTF. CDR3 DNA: TGTGCCAGTAGTAAGGGACATAACTATGGCTACACCTTC.

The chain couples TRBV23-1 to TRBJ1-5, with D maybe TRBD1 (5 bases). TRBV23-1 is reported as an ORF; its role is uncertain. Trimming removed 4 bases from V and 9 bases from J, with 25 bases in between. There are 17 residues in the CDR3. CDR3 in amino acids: CASSPYRNGGISRPQHF. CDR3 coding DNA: TGCGCCAGCAGTCCTTACCGTAATGGGGGGATTAGTCGGCCCCAGCATTTT.

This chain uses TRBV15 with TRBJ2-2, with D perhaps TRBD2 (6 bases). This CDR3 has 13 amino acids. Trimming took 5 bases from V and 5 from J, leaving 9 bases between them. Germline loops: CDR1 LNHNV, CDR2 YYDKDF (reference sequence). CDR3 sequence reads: CATSARGTGELFF. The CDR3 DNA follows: TGTGCCACCAGCGCCCGGGGGACCGGGGAGCTGTTTTTT.

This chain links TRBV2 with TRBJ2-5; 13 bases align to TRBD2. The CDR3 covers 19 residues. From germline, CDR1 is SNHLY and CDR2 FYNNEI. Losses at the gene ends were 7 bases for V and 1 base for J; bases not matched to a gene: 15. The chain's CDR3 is CASIEDGTGLAGPQETQYF. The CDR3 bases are TGTGCCAGCATTGAGGATGGGACGGGACTAGCGGGACCCCAAGAGACCCAGTACTTC.

The chain's CDR3 is CASSLGAHTEAFF. The DNA for the CDR3 is TGTGCCAGCAGCTTAGGGGCCCACACTGAAGCTTTCTTT. The rearrangement uses TRBV7-8 and TRBJ1-1; D gene uncertain. The germline gives CDR1 SGHVS, CDR2 FQNEAQ. The CDR3 consists of 13 residues. With 1 base removed from V and 3 bases from J, the gap between germline ends came to 6 bases. The full variable domain, its missing parts supplied by reference TRBV7-8 and TRBJ1-1, is GAGVSQSPRYKVAKRGQDVALRCDPISGHVSLFWYQQALGQGPEFLTYFQNEAQLDKSGLPSDRFFAERPEGSVSTLKIQRTQQEDSAVYLCASSLGAHTEAFFGQGTRLTVV.

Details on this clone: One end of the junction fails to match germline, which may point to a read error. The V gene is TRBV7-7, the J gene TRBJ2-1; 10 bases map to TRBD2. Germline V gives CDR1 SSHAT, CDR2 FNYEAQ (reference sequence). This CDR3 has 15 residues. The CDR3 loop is CASSLDPAGGNEQFF. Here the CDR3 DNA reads TGTGCTAGCAGCTTAGATCCAGCGGGGGGGAATGAGCAGTTCTTC. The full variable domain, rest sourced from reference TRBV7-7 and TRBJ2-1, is GAGVSQSPRYKVTKRGQDVTLRCDPISSHATLYWYQQALGQGPEFLTYFNYEAQPDKSGLPSDRFSAERPEGSISTLTIQRTEQRDSAMYRCASSLDPAGGNEQFFGPGTRLTVL.

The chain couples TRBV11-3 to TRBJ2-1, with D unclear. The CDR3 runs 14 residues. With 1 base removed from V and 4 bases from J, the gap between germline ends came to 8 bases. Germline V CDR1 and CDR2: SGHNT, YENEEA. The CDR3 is CASSLADPYNEQFF. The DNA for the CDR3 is TGTGCCAGCAGCTTAGCCGATCCATACAATGAGCAGTTCTTC. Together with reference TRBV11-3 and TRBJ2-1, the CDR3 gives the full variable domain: EAGVVQSPRYKIIEKKQPVAFWCNPISGHNTLYWYLQNLGQGPELLIRYENEEAVDDSQLPKDRFSAERLKGVDSTLKIQPAELGDSAVYLCASSLADPYNEQFFGPGTRLTVL.

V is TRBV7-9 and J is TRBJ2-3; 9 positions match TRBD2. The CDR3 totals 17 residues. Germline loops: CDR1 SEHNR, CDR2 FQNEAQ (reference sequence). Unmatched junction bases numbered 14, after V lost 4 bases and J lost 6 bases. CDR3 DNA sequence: TGTGCCAGCAGCTATAAAATCGTACTAGCGGGTGGGGATACGCAGTATTTT. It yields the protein CASSYKIVLAGGDTQYF.

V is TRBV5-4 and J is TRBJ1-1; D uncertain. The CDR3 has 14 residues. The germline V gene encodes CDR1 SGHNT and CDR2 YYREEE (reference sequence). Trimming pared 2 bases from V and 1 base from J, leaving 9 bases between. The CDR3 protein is CASSFLSGNTEAFF. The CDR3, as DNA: TGTGCCAGCAGCTTTTTATCGGGGAACACTGAAGCTTTCTTT.

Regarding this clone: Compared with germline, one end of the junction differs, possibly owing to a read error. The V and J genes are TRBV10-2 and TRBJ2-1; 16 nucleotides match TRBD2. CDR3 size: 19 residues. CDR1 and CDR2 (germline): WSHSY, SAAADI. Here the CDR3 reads CASSPGTSGRGSPYNGQFF. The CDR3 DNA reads TGCGCCAGCAGTCCCGGGACTAGCGGGAGGGGCAGCCCCTACAATGGGCAGTTCTTC.